Shown below are 24 T cell receptor beta chains from a single sample sequenced in a study of shared clonotypes between healthy human individuals. The repertoire was sequenced with immunoSEQ multiplex PCR; TCRdb's copy has only in-frame clones and lacks some. Of millions of clones listed, approximately 95% are singletons. The specimen sequenced was naive CD4+ T cells sorted from blood. Subset of the sample: CD45RA+ positively selected. The receptors stem from a young man in good health.

The rearrangement links TRBV5-1 to TRBJ2-3, with no clear D. Germline CDR1 reads SGHRS; CDR2 reads YFSETQ. V lost 4 bases to trimming and J lost 2 bases, with 8 bases between them. The CDR3 length is 13 residues. This chain's CDR3 is CASSSLLTDTQYF. DNA for the CDR3: TGCGCCAGCAGCAGTCTGCTCACAGATACGCAGTATTTT. The whole variable domain, filled in from reference TRBV5-1 and TRBJ2-3, reads KAGVTQTPRYLIKTRGQQVTLSCSPISGHRSVSWYQQTPGQGLQFLFEYFSETQRNKGNFPGRFSGRQFSNSRSEMNVSTLELGDSALYLCASSSLLTDTQYFGPGTRLTVL.

The V gene is TRBV21-1, the J gene TRBJ2-7; the table's D call TRBD2 went unverified against the DNA. TRBV21-1 is listed as a pseudogene. This CDR3 contains 19 residues. The CDR3 is CASSRTKEGSGTPRGEQYF. The DNA of the CDR3 is TGTGCCAGCAGCAGAACCAAGGAGGGTAGCGGGACCCCCAGGGGCGAGCAGTACTTC.

The gene calls are TRBV10-1 and TRBJ2-2; D is unclear. Germline values: CDR1 WNHNN, CDR2 SYGVQD (reference sequence). This CDR3 has 13 amino acids. Trimming removed 3 bases at V and 5 bases at J, with 7 bases between. The CDR3 bases are TGCGCCAGCAGTGATGGCCCGACCGGGGAGCTGTTTTTT. Its translation: CASSDGPTGELFF.

The rearrangement uses TRBV11-2 and TRBJ1-1; TRBD1 is a possible D gene (5 bases). The germline V gene has CDR1 SGHAT and CDR2 FQNNGV. The ends were cut back, 8 bases at V and 5 bases at J, with 15 bases in the middle. The CDR3 is made up of 13 amino acids. The CDR3 loop reads CASGGQGSTEAFF. CDR3 bases: TGTGCCAGCGGCGGGCAGGGAAGTACTGAAGCTTTCTTT. Complete variable domain (other parts from reference TRBV11-2 and TRBJ1-1): EAGVAQSPRYKIIEKRQSVAFWCNPISGHATLYWYQQILGQGPKLLIQFQNNGVVDDSQLPKDRFSAERLKGVDSTLKIQPAKLEDSAVYLCASGGQGSTEAFFGQGTRLTVV.

The chain joins TRBV28 to TRBJ1-1, with a tentative D call TRBD1 (5 bases). The germline V and J ends were trimmed by 10 bases and 0 bases, with 9 bases remaining between them. CDR1 is MDHEN, CDR2 SYDVKM, per germline. This CDR3 comprises 12 residues. CDR3 region: CAIRDLNTEAFF. The CDR3 nucleotides are TGTGCCATCAGGGATCTGAACACTGAAGCTTTCTTT.

The J gene is TRBJ2-7, the V gene TRBV4-3, with 9 bases aligning to TRBD1. The V gene end was trimmed by 2 bases and the J gene end by 6 bases; junction bases not matched to a gene: 8. Looked up from germline, CDR1 is LGHNA and CDR2 is YSLEER. The CDR3 spans 15 residues. The CDR3 loop is CASSQPRDRAGEQYF. The CDR3 region has the DNA TGCGCCAGCAGCCAACCCAGGGACAGGGCTGGCGAGCAGTACTTC.

The J gene is TRBJ1-1, the V gene TRBV18; D is unresolved. The ends were cut back, 3 bases at V and 4 bases at J, with 9 bases in the middle. Germline V gene data show CDR1 as KGHSH and CDR2 as LQKENI. CDR3 length: 13 residues. The CDR3 region has the DNA TGTGCCAGCTCACCCGGGCCGGGCACTGAAGCTTTCTTT. This gives the protein CASSPGPGTEAFF. Combining the CDR3 with reference TRBV18 and TRBJ1-1 gives the whole variable domain NAGVMQNPRHLVRRRGQEARLRCSPMKGHSHVYWYRQLPEEGLKFMVYLQKENIIDESGMPKERFSAEFPKEGPSILRIQQVVRGDSAAYFCASSPGPGTEAFFGQGTRLTVV.

The count of this clone is one. Other DNA sequences of this sample code for an identical CDR3. This chain uses TRBV5-1 with TRBJ2-1; D gene unclear. With 0 bases removed from V and 0 bases from J, the gap between germline ends came to 7 bases. CDR1 is SGHRS and CDR2 is YFSETQ in the germline V gene. The CDR3 loop spans 15 amino acids. CDR3 sequence: CASSLDRSSYNEQFF. The CDR3, as DNA: TGCGCCAGCAGCTTGGACCGCAGCTCCTACAATGAGCAGTTCTTC.

The V call is TRBV27, the J call TRBJ2-1; TRBD2 matches 11 bases. The trim removed 4 bases at V and 4 bases at J, leaving 6 bases unmatched. The germline gives CDR1 MNHEY, CDR2 SMNVEV (reference sequence). There are 16 residues in the CDR3. CDR3 nucleotide sequence: TGTGCCAGCAGTTACCTGGGGACTAGCGGTTACAATGAGCAGTTCTTC. This gives the protein CASSYLGTSGYNEQFF.

The genes are TRBV5-1 and TRBJ2-1; 9 nucleotides agree with TRBD2. Per germline, CDR1 SGHRS and CDR2 YFSETQ. The CDR3 has 16 residues. Trimming cost V 5 bases and J 4 bases; bases outside gene matches: 10. The CDR3: CASSPLAGAGYNEQFF. In DNA form, the CDR3 reads TGCGCCAGCAGTCCCTTAGCGGGAGCGGGTTACAATGAGCAGTTCTTC.

The genes are TRBV28 and TRBJ2-1, with 13 bases identical to TRBD2. The CDR3 sequence is 16 residues long. Trimming at V came to 5 bases and at J to 5 bases, leaving 6 bases not matched to a gene. Germline CDR1 is MDHEN and CDR2 is SYDVKM. CDR3 region: CASSAGLAGVNNEQFF. CDR3 coding DNA: TGTGCCAGCAGTGCAGGACTAGCGGGGGTGAACAATGAGCAGTTCTTC.

This sequence joins TRBV7-2 and TRBJ1-5; D gene uncertain. V lost 1 base and J 5 bases, leaving 6 bases between the germline ends. The CDR3 loop spans 13 amino acids. Germline loops: CDR1 SGHTA, CDR2 FQGNSA. The CDR3 spells CASSLGTHQPQHF. CDR3 sequence (DNA): TGTGCCAGCAGCTTAGGGACCCATCAGCCCCAGCATTTT.

This chain links TRBV4-3 with TRBJ2-2, with 8 bases fitting TRBD2. Trimming at V came to 4 bases and at J to 7 bases, leaving 17 bases not matched to a gene. Per the germline V gene, CDR1 is LGHNA and CDR2 is YSLEER. The CDR3 contains 18 residues. For the CDR3, the DNA is TGCGCCAGCAGCCCCGGGGATTGGCGGGAGGTGCCGGGCGGGGAGCTGTTTTTT. Residues: CASSPGDWREVPGGELFF.

The gene calls are TRBV9 and TRBJ1-2; possibly TRBD1 for D (5 bases). This CDR3 has 16 residues. Germline V gene lookup returns CDR1 SGDLS and CDR2 YYNGEE. Trimming left V 6 bases short and J 5 bases short, with 23 bases between. The CDR3: CASTRSGAGQGYGYTF. CDR3 DNA: TGTGCCAGCACCCGTAGTGGTGCAGGGCAAGGGTATGGCTACACCTTC.

CDR3 in amino acids: CASRNGANTGELFF. Written as DNA, the CDR3 is TGTGCCAGCAGAAACGGAGCGAACACCGGGGAGCTGTTTTTT. The V gene is TRBV7-2, the J gene TRBJ2-2; no firm D call. Germline CDR1 SGHTA, CDR2 FQGNSA. V shed 6 bases and J shed 0 bases, with 8 bases lying between them. The CDR3 loop spans 14 amino acids.

The chain combines TRBV5-1 with TRBJ2-5; 8 bases agree with TRBD1. Trimming took 3 bases from V and 5 from J; bases not matched to a gene: 9. The CDR3 totals 15 residues. The germline V gene has CDR1 SGHRS and CDR2 YFSETQ. For the CDR3, the DNA is TGCGCCAGCAGCTCACCCCAGGGGGCCGGGGAGACCCAGTACTTC. This translates into CASSSPQGAGETQYF.

This chain uses TRBV7-9 with TRBJ2-7, with TRBD1 identical over 10 bases. The germline gives CDR1 SEHNR, CDR2 FQNEAQ (reference sequence). The V segment lost 5 bases and the J segment 4 bases; nucleotides outside the gene matches: 5. This CDR3 has 14 residues. The chain's CDR3 is CASSPDRGLYEQYF. CDR3 DNA: TGTGCCAGCAGCCCCGACAGGGGGCTTTACGAGCAGTACTTC.

This rearrangement joins TRBV18 to TRBJ2-7; D may be TRBD1 or TRBD2 (5 bases each). Per germline, CDR1 KGHSH and CDR2 LQKENI. The V end was cut by 2 bases, the J end by 6 bases, with 11 bases between. The CDR3 consists of 13 residues. CDR3 amino acids: CASSPSRGTEQYF. DNA for the CDR3: TGTGCCAGCTCACCATCGAGAGGGACCGAGCAGTACTTC.

As to this clone: The same CDR3 also results from other DNA sequences found in this sample. The V and J genes are TRBV30 and TRBJ2-2; D is undetermined. The CDR3 extends over 12 amino acids. Germline CDR1 reads GTSNPN; CDR2 reads SVGIG (reference sequence). Deletions cut 0 bases from V and 5 bases from J, with 4 bases between. In DNA, the CDR3 is TGTGCCTGGAGTGTGAATACCGGGGAGCTGTTTTTT. Translated, it gives CAWSVNTGELFF.

The chain is built from TRBV2 and TRBJ1-6; 10 bases align to TRBD1. CDR3 length equals 16 residues. The germline CDR1 and CDR2 sequences are SNHLY and FYNNEI. Trimming took 6 bases from V and 9 from J; bases not matched to a gene: 11. The CDR3 bases are TGTGCCAGCAGGAAGGACAGGGGGGATATCGGTTCACCCCTCCACTTT. Amino acids: CASRKDRGDIGSPLHF.

Of note for this clone: A much larger clone lies a single base off, so this may be a read error. CDR3 residues: CAISDGSASTNEKLFF. As DNA, the CDR3 is TGTGCCATCAGTGATGGCAGCGCTTCAACTAATGAAAAGCTGTTTTTT. The chain uses TRBV6-1 and TRBJ1-4; D gene unclear. Germline assignment: CDR1 MNHNS and CDR2 SASEGT. CDR3 length equals 16 residues.

The rearrangement links TRBV6-5 to TRBJ1-2; D remains ambiguous. There are 15 residues in the CDR3. CDR1 MNHEY and CDR2 SVGAGI come from the germline V gene. Trimming pared 6 bases from V and 0 bases from J, leaving 14 bases between. The CDR3 here is CASSQTWNANYGYTF. As DNA, the CDR3 is TGTGCCAGCAGCCAGACCTGGAACGCTAACTATGGCTACACCTTC.

This clone was seen only a few times. V usage is TRBV2 and J usage is TRBJ1-5, with D possibly being TRBD1 (5 bases). The CDR3 extends over 13 amino acids. V gave up 4 bases and J gave up 9 bases, with 13 bases separating them. Germline V gene data show CDR1 as SNHLY and CDR2 as FYNNEI. CDR3 loop: CASSGYGARPQHF. CDR3 DNA sequence: TGTGCCAGCAGTGGTTACGGGGCGCGGCCCCAGCATTTT.

The rearrangement links TRBV9 to TRBJ2-7; no definite D call. Looked up from germline, CDR1 is SGDLS and CDR2 is YYNGEE. The ends were cut back, 4 bases at V and 6 bases at J, with 20 bases in the middle. This CDR3 comprises 15 residues. For the CDR3, the DNA is TGTGCCAGCAGCCCAACAACCGAGCCCTCTTCCGAGCAGTACTTC. This encodes CASSPTTEPSSEQYF. The full variable domain, completed using reference TRBV9 and TRBJ2-7, is DSGVTQTPKHLITATGQRVTLRCSPRSGDLSVYWYQQSLDQGLQFLIQYYNGEERAKGNILERFSAQQFPDLHSELNLSSLELGDSALYFCASSPTTEPSSEQYFGPGTRLTVT.